The TCR beta chain under discussion was sequenced for a study of blood T cell repertoires in COVID-19. Assay used: immunoSEQ multiplex PCR; TCRdb lists only in-frame clones, some missing. The sample consists of over 200,000 clones, around 85% of them appearing once. The V gene's germline CDR1 is SGHVS and CDR2 FQNEAQ. Trimming removed 5 bases at V and 4 bases at J, with 18 bases between. There are 16 residues in the CDR3. The rearrangement links TRBV7-8 to TRBJ1-5; no reliable D call. Sequencing input: peripheral blood. The clonotype comes from a human donor in a cohort sampled during active COVID-19. Here the CDR3 reads CASSPWSDGLNQPQHF. The CDR3 DNA reads TGTGCCAGCAGCCCTTGGTCCGACGGACTAAATCAGCCCCAGCATTTT.